Below are 5 T cell receptor beta chains sequenced from a single sample in a study of Tregs in tolerant kidney transplant recipients (dated by TCRdb to between 2018 and 2021). Library preparation employed the immunoSEQ multiplex PCR assay. TCRdb stores this immuneACCESS table with in-frame sequences only. Part of the clones is absent; in the studies checked, under half of the shortfall reflects unresolved V genes, and no reason is known for the rest. The sample records tens of thousands of clones, 93% of which are singletons. 0.46% of the sample goes to the ten largest clones. According to the study, the label for this sample's time point signals: blood sample drawn before combined kidney and bone marrow transplant. Material: CD4+ T cells from blood, obtained before the transplant. The origin of the receptors is a human donor who received a combined kidney and bone marrow transplant.

This clone was detected only once. This sequence joins TRBV30 and TRBJ1-6, with D possibly being TRBD1 (6 bases). Per the germline V gene, CDR1 is GTSNPN and CDR2 is SVGIG (reference sequence). The ends were cut back, 0 bases at V and 7 bases at J, with 19 bases in the middle. The CDR3 contains 17 residues. In nucleotides, the CDR3 is TGTGCCTGGAGTGTACAGGGAGCGGGGTTTGGGAATTCACCCCTCCACTTT. Protein sequence: CAWSVQGAGFGNSPLHF.

V and J are TRBV12-5 and TRBJ2-1, with D perhaps TRBD2 (5 bases). Trimming removed 5 bases at V and 6 bases at J, with 14 bases between. In germline, CDR1 is LGHNT, CDR2 FRNRAP. The CDR3 covers 14 residues. This chain's CDR3 is CASGPGLITNEQFF. CDR3 bases: TGTGCTAGTGGTCCTGGACTTATAACCAATGAGCAGTTCTTC. The entire variable domain, with the rest obtained from reference TRBV12-5 and TRBJ2-1, is as follows: DARVTQTPRHKVTEMGQEVTMRCQPILGHNTVFWYRQTMMQGLELLAYFRNRAPLDDSGMPKDRFSAEMPDATLATLKIQPSEPRDSAVYFCASGPGLITNEQFFGPGTRLTVL.

The chain recombines TRBV5-1 with TRBJ2-7; D is unclear. The CDR3 totals 13 residues. From germline, CDR1 is SGHRS and CDR2 YFSETQ. Trimming took off 0 bases at V and 6 bases at J, with 10 bases between the two ends. The CDR3 spells CASSLDYGSEQYF. CDR3 DNA: TGCGCCAGCAGCTTGGACTACGGTAGCGAGCAGTACTTC.

The CDR3: CASSLFQEQFF. The CDR3 nucleotides are TGTGCCAGCAGTTTATTTCAGGAGCAGTTCTTC. The chain uses TRBV28 and TRBJ2-1, with D unclear. V lost 1 base and J lost 10, with 5 bases in between. The germline gives CDR1 MDHEN, CDR2 SYDVKM. The CDR3 has 11 residues.

This chain connects TRBV6-4 to TRBJ2-1, with 11 bases matching TRBD2. V lost 4 bases and J lost 8; bases outside the gene matches: 10. CDR3 length: 16 amino acids. CDR1 is MRHNA and CDR2 is SNTAGT in the germline V gene. In DNA form, the CDR3 reads TGTGCCAGCAGTGCATCGGGACTAGCGGTCGTTCATGAGCAGTTCTTC. This translates into CASSASGLAVVHEQFF.